This is a list of T cell receptor beta chains from one sample in a study of T cells after yellow fever vaccination. Each CDR3 protein is one row after TCRdb ran MiXCR on the 5' RACE reads. The sample includes under 550,000 distinct CDR3 sequences, less than 25% of them seen just once. The source was PBMCs, collected less than 25 days after the first yellow fever vaccination. The receptor source for this set is a young man who received the YFV17D yellow fever vaccine. Both conserved end residues are part of each CDR3. D genes are given only for firm matches. The size of a clone is reported for some rows only, either as once, few or many, or as a class for expanded clones.

d_call clone_size j_call v_call cdr3_nt cdr3_aa
- few TRBJ1-6 TRBV20-1 TGCAGTGCTAGAGATCAAGCGGGATCGCATTCACCCCTCCACTTT CSARDQAGSHSPLHF
TRBD2 - TRBJ2-5 TRBV20-1 TGCAGTGCTCATACTAGCGGGGGGGTCTATGGTTATCGGGAGACCCAGTACTTC CSAHTSGGVYGYRETQYF
TRBD2 - TRBJ2-3 TRBV30 TGTGCCTGGGCCTTGGGGGGGGATACGCAGTATTTT CAWALGGDTQYF
- - TRBJ2-5 TRBV5-1 TGCGCCAGCAGCATGAGGACGGACGCCCTCGAGACCCAGTACTTC CASSMRTDALETQYF
- few TRBJ1-1 TRBV6-2/TRBV6-3 TGTGCCAGCAGGCGGAGGACTGAAGCTTTCTTT CASRRRTEAFF
- few TRBJ1-4 TRBV29-1 TGCAGCGTTGAACTGGCACGAGAAAAACTGTTTTTT CSVELAREKLFF
- - TRBJ1-1 TRBV3-1 TGTGCCAGCAGCCCCTCAGGGAGGCCCGCCGGGGCTTTCTTT CASSPSGRPAGAFF
- - TRBJ1-4 TRBV7-2 TGTGGCAGCAGCTTCCTAGGGTTCGAGAATGAAAAACTGTTTTTT CGSSFLGFENEKLFF
TRBD1 few TRBJ2-5 TRBV6-1 TGTGCCAGCAGTGATCCGGGACAGGGGATGGAGACCCAGTACTTC CASSDPGQGMETQYF
TRBD1 - TRBJ1-5 TRBV4-1 TGCGCCAGCAGTCCGATTGCTACAGGGGGAGGGCAGCCCCAGCATTTT CASSPIATGGGQPQHF
TRBD2 once TRBJ2-1 TRBV12-3/TRBV12-4 TGTGCCCGCAGTTCGACTAGCGGGGGGACCCTTGGCTACAATGAGCAGTTCTTC CARSSTSGGTLGYNEQFF
- - TRBJ2-2 TRBV24-1 TGTGCCACCAGGAATTCGTTTCAGGGTGACACCGGGGAGCTGTTTTTT CATRNSFQGDTGELFF
- - TRBJ2-5 TRBV7-2 TGTGCCAGCAGCTTCTCCCACCAAGAGACCCAGTACTTC CASSFSHQETQYF
- few TRBJ2-2 TRBV11-3 TGTGCCAGCAGCTTATTTCCCCGGGAGCTGTTTTTT CASSLFPRELFF
TRBD2 - TRBJ2-3 TRBV5-1 TGCGCCAGCAGCCCCGGACTAGCGGGCCCCACAGATACGCAGTATTTT CASSPGLAGPTDTQYF
- few TRBJ1-4 TRBV5-1 TGCGCCAGCAGCTTCACAGGCTACGCTAATGAAAAACTGTTTTTT CASSFTGYANEKLFF
TRBD1 few TRBJ1-5 TRBV27 TGTGCCAGCGGCTACGGACAGGGCAATCAGCCCCAGCATTTT CASGYGQGNQPQHF
- few TRBJ1-5 TRBV7-9 TGTGCCAGCAGCTTAGAGGGTTCGGGCAGACTCCAGCCCCAGCATTTT CASSLEGSGRLQPQHF
- few TRBJ2-5 TRBV18 TGTGCCAGCTCACCACCGGGCAGGAACCAAGAGACCCAGTACTTC CASSPPGRNQETQYF
TRBD2 - TRBJ2-3 TRBV12-3/TRBV12-4 TGTGCCAGCAGTTTATGGCTAGCGGGGGGTATGGATACGCAGTATTTT CASSLWLAGGMDTQYF
TRBD2 many TRBJ2-3 TRBV12-3/TRBV12-4 TGTGCCAGCAGTTTAGTCCGGGGGGGGACAGATACGCAGTATTTT CASSLVRGGTDTQYF
- - TRBJ1-1 TRBV6-5 TGTGCCAGCAGTTCCCTAGACCAGAACACTGAAGCTTTCTTT CASSSLDQNTEAFF
TRBD1 - TRBJ2-7 TRBV18 TGTGCCAGCTCTTCCCGGACAGGGAAGTACGAGCAGTACTTC CASSSRTGKYEQYF
TRBD1 - TRBJ1-6 TRBV27 TGTGCCAGCAGTTTACGACCGGGACAGGGTTCACCCCTCCACTTT CASSLRPGQGSPLHF
- once TRBJ2-3 TRBV5-1 TGCGCCAGCAGGGGAAGACGGGTATCAGATACGCAGTATTTT CASRGRRVSDTQYF
- - TRBJ2-5 TRBV29-1 TGCAGCGCAAGTGGGAGGTGGCGGTACCAAGAGACCCAGTACTTC CSASGRWRYQETQYF
- few TRBJ1-6 TRBV28 TGTGCCAGCAGTTCGGGGGGGGCGGCCTATAATTCACCCCTCCACTTT CASSSGGAAYNSPLHF
TRBD1 - TRBJ1-2 TRBV18 TGTGCCAGCTCAGCACCTGACAGGGCCGGGAATGGCTACACCTTC CASSAPDRAGNGYTF
- few TRBJ2-7 TRBV7-2 TGTGCCAGCAGCCGGAGACGAGCCTACGAGCAGTACTTC CASSRRRAYEQYF
TRBD1 few TRBJ1-1 TRBV12-3/TRBV12-4 TGTGCCAGCGGTAGCAGGGGGACATACACTGAAGCTTTCTTT CASGSRGTYTEAFF
- - TRBJ1-1 TRBV7-3 TGTGCCAGCAGCTTAACCGAGGGTTCGAACACTGAAGCTTTCTTT CASSLTEGSNTEAFF
TRBD1 - TRBJ1-4 TRBV9 TGTGCCAGCAGCGTAGAGGCAGGGGGAGCAACTAATGAAAAACTGTTTTTT CASSVEAGGATNEKLFF
- - TRBJ2-7 TRBV20-1 TGCAGTGCTACAGCCTCCTACGAGCAGTACTTC CSATASYEQYF
TRBD2 many TRBJ2-1 TRBV28 TGTGCCAGCAGTTTAGCATCGGCGGGGGGGCCAAATGAGCAGTTCTTC CASSLASAGGPNEQFF
- few TRBJ2-7 TRBV19 TGTGCCAGTAGTGCCAGGGGCCAGAACGAGCAGTACTTC CASSARGQNEQYF
TRBD2 few TRBJ2-1 TRBV5-1 TGCGCCAGCAGCCTTGGAAAGGGAGGGTACTACAATGAGCAGTTCTTC CASSLGKGGYYNEQFF
TRBD1 - TRBJ2-3 TRBV6-5 TGTGCCAGCAGTTACTTTCGTGGGACAGGGGGCGCCGATACGCAGTATTTT CASSYFRGTGGADTQYF
TRBD1 - TRBJ2-1 TRBV29-1 TGCAGCGTTAAAGCTAGACAGGGGGTCGGTGAGCAGTTCTTC CSVKARQGVGEQFF
- - TRBJ2-1 TRBV20-1 TGCAGTGCTGGTCTGGGCGTTGAGCAGTTCTTC CSAGLGVEQFF
TRBD1 - TRBJ1-1 TRBV7-8 TGTGCCAGCAGCTCGAGGGGGCGCGAAGCTTTCTTT CASSSRGREAFF